This TCR beta chain derives from a study of post-analysis software for immune sequencing data. Points from the study as a whole: The authors found that F measure strongly co-clustered same-batch samples. Patients carried 4 or 5 TRBV segments more frequently than controls did, and TRBV5-6, TRBV5-1 and TRBV20-1 were among them.

The CDR3 length is 15 residues. V shed 5 bases and J 4 bases; nucleotides not matched to a gene: 12. Germline assignment: CDR1 SGHRS and CDR2 YFSETQ. Prepared libraries of TCR beta cDNA carried unique molecular identifiers. TCRdb re-analysed the PCR reads in MiXCR, keeping a single row per CDR3 protein. The data show about 560,000 distinct CDR3 sequences, around 44% seen once. Regarding this clonotype: Its matching antigen is unknown.

The clonotype was recovered from a girl aged 5 to 17 with multiple sclerosis. The sample taken for sequencing was blood. The chain couples TRBV5-1 to TRBJ2-7, with 7 bases fitting TRBD1. The CDR3 coding sequence is TGCGCCAGCAGTGTTGACAGGGCGGAAACATACGAGCAGTACTTC. Its protein is CASSVDRAETYEQYF.